This TCR beta chain stems from a study of graft-versus-host responses after intestinal transplantation. Per the germline V gene, CDR1 is SGDLS and CDR2 is YYNGEE. Trimming left V 0 bases short and J 4 bases short, with 13 bases between. The CDR3 is made up of 15 amino acids. Measured with immunoSEQ multiplex PCR; TCRdb has only the in-frame clones, and not every one. Of about 35,000 clones listed, around 95% were seen once; the top ten hold approximately 0.8%. This TCR came from a human patient who received an intestinal transplant, so some T cells may come from the graft donor. Source: PBMCs, taken 16 days after intestinal transplant. This rearrangement joins TRBV9 to TRBJ2-5; D not certain. The CDR3 loop reads CASSVEGLSGETQYF. For the CDR3, the DNA is TGTGCCAGCAGCGTAGAAGGGCTATCAGGAGAGACCCAGTACTTC.